The source of this T cell receptor beta chain is a study of cytomegalovirus exposure and HLA in healthy donors. V was trimmed by 6 bases and J by 10 bases, leaving 16 bases between them. The length of the CDR3 is 14 residues. Per germline, CDR1 LNHDA and CDR2 SQIVND (reference sequence). Using immunoSEQ multiplex PCR, the repertoire was profiled, and TCRdb retains in-frame clones only, with some absent. The repertoire holds fewer than 150,000 clones, with around nine tenths as singletons. The chain carries TRBV19 and TRBJ1-6; D may be TRBD1 (5 bases). Sequences were obtained from PBMCs. This sequence originates from a woman aged 18-29 years in good health and CMV-seropositive. CDR3 in DNA: TGTGCCAGTAGCCTCGGGGGTCGAAAATCACCCCTCCACTTT. Translated, it gives CASSLGGRKSPLHF.